One T cell receptor (beta chain) is described in this entry. This entry is derived from a study of blood T cell repertoires in COVID-19. Overall study context: Collection of acute and convalescent COVID-19 samples took place in the United States, Italy and Spain. Sources were T cells, B-cell-depleted T cells, or PBMCs; the material itself was cDNA or gDNA.

From germline, CDR1 is KGHDR and CDR2 SFDVKD. The CDR3 has 14 residues. Trimming cost V 5 bases and J 4 bases; bases outside gene matches: 0. Generated by immunoSEQ multiplex PCR, the TCRdb table keeps only in-frame clones and is missing some. This table has around 99,000 clones, around 82% appearing once. The sequencing sample was made of peripheral blood. This sequence was found in a human donor in a cohort sampled during active COVID-19. The V gene is TRBV24-1, the J gene TRBJ2-1; 11 nucleotides line up with TRBD2. The CDR3 sequence is CATSGTSGYNEQFF. The CDR3 region has the DNA TGTGCCACCAGTGGGACTAGCGGGTACAATGAGCAGTTCTTC.